This T cell receptor beta chain was obtained from a study of coeliac disease. Across the whole study: Disease groups: newly diagnosed active, refractory type I, gluten-free-diet controlled. The study queried TRBV7-2 bias without high-resolution HLA data. Findings of the study overall: In active celiac disease, intraepithelial and lamina propria TRB and TRG repertoires were less clonal than controls. Published gliadin-specific TRB sequences appeared in 9 of 18 coeliac samples, 1 of 6 controls.

This clone was recorded only once. The antigen remains unidentified. This CDR3 is 14 amino acids long. V dropped 4 bases and J dropped 4; count of bases not matched to a gene: 2. Germline CDR1 LNHNV, CDR2 YYDKDF (reference sequence). Clones were read by immunoSEQ multiplex PCR, and TCRdb kept only the in-frame ones, dropping some. Of a few thousand clones listed, around 70% were seen once; the top ten hold roughly a tenth. This TCR was sampled from a man aged 70 or older with active celiac disease. Sample: lymphocytes from the gut lamina propria. The V and J genes are TRBV15 and TRBJ1-5; 9 nucleotides match TRBD1. CDR3 sequence reads: CATSTGQGNQPQHF. Here the CDR3 DNA reads TGTGCCACCAGCACGGGACAGGGAAATCAGCCCCAGCATTTT.